Listed here are 12 T cell receptor beta chains from one sample, sequenced in a study of blood T cell repertoires in COVID-19. Sequenced by immunoSEQ multiplex PCR; TCRdb stores in-frame clones only, minus some. The sample lists 200,000 to 300,000 clones; around 88% were seen once. Sequences were obtained from peripheral blood. The receptors originated from a man in his thirties or forties with active or convalescent COVID-19.

This clone was recorded once. The chain has TRBV19 and TRBJ1-6; 11 bases are a match to TRBD1. The CDR3 runs to 16 residues. V shed 1 base, J shed 9 bases, and the junction held 5 bases outside the gene matches. Per germline, CDR1 LNHDA and CDR2 SQIVND (reference sequence). CDR3 DNA: TGTGCCAGTAGTATAGCCCTTGGGACAGGGGGTTCACCCCTCCACTTT. Its protein is CASSIALGTGGSPLHF.

V is TRBV18 and J is TRBJ2-1; 7 nucleotides line up with TRBD1. Losses at the gene ends were 4 bases for V and 5 bases for J; bases not matched to a gene: 5. The CDR3 is made up of 14 amino acids. Germline values: CDR1 KGHSH, CDR2 LQKENI. The DNA for the CDR3 is TGTGCCAGCTCACGTGTCGGGACAGACAATGAGCAGTTCTTC. It translates to CASSRVGTDNEQFF. Full variable domain (remainder filled in from reference TRBV18 and TRBJ2-1): NAGVMQNPRHLVRRRGQEARLRCSPMKGHSHVYWYRQLPEEGLKFMVYLQKENIIDESGMPKERFSAEFPKEGPSILRIQQVVRGDSAAYFCASSRVGTDNEQFFGPGTRLTVL.

This clone was recorded once. J is TRBJ2-5 and V is TRBV10-3, with 9 bases identical to TRBD1. CDR3 length equals 15 residues. Germline V gene sequence: CDR1 ENHRY, CDR2 SYGVKD. Trimming cost V 3 bases and J 5 bases; bases outside gene matches: 7. The CDR3 DNA reads as TGTGCCATCAGTGAAGGACAGGGGATGTTGGAGACCCAGTACTTC. This codes for CAISEGQGMLETQYF.

The genes are TRBV25-1 and TRBJ1-4, with D possibly being TRBD1 (6 bases). Trimming removed 3 bases at V and 7 bases at J, with 9 bases between. CDR3 length equals 13 residues. The germline gives CDR1 MGHDK, CDR2 SYGVNS. CDR3 region: CASSDRGVEKLFF. The CDR3 DNA is TGTGCCAGCAGTGACAGGGGAGTTGAAAAACTGTTTTTT.

The chain joins TRBV9 to TRBJ2-2, with 7 nucleotides matching TRBD1. The V segment lost 2 bases and the J segment 5 bases; nucleotides outside the gene matches: 15. The CDR3 consists of 18 residues. Germline V gives CDR1 SGDLS, CDR2 YYNGEE. CDR3 DNA sequence: TGTGCCAGCAGCGTTCAATCGAGGGGGCAGACTCGGACCGGGGAGCTGTTTTTT. Translating gives CASSVQSRGQTRTGELFF.

This clone was picked up one time. The V and J genes are TRBV5-6 and TRBJ1-3; weak D call: TRBD1 (6 bases). CDR1 is SGHDT and CDR2 is YYEEEE in the germline V gene. This CDR3 region has 16 residues. Trimming removed 2 bases from V and 0 bases from J, with 12 bases in between. The CDR3: CASSFRTGYSGNTIYF. For the CDR3, the DNA is TGTGCCAGCAGCTTCCGTACAGGGTACTCTGGAAACACCATATATTTT.

As DNA, the CDR3 is TGCGCCAGCAGCCAATCTGGGCTAGAGGGCACCGGGGAGCTGTTTTTT. Translating gives CASSQSGLEGTGELFF. J is TRBJ2-2 and V is TRBV4-3, with D maybe TRBD2 (5 bases). Trimming pared 2 bases from V and 4 bases from J, leaving 14 bases between. The CDR3 sequence is 16 residues long. Looked up from germline, CDR1 is LGHNA and CDR2 is YSLEER.

V and J are TRBV28 and TRBJ1-1; D perhaps matches TRBD1 (5 bases). This CDR3 is 15 amino acids long. The germline V and J ends were trimmed by 6 bases and 1 base, with 15 bases remaining between them. Per the germline V gene, CDR1 is MDHEN and CDR2 is SYDVKM. This chain's CDR3 is CASRYLGGTNTEAFF. CDR3 sequence (DNA): TGTGCCAGCAGGTACCTGGGAGGGACGAACACTGAAGCTTTCTTT.

This chain links TRBV5-5 with TRBJ1-5; D is unresolved. Trimming cost V 2 bases and J 0 bases, with 9 bases left between them. The CDR3 is 15 amino acids. The germline V gene encodes CDR1 SGHKS and CDR2 YYEKEE (reference sequence). The CDR3 here is CASSFQVHSNQPQHF. CDR3 nucleotides: TGTGCCAGCAGCTTCCAGGTCCATAGCAATCAGCCCCAGCATTTT.

The chain is built from TRBV12-5 and TRBJ2-7; 8 nucleotides line up with TRBD1. The V gene's germline CDR1 is LGHNT and CDR2 FRNRAP. The CDR3 has 15 amino acids. Trimming removed 3 bases from V and 4 bases from J; junction bases left unmatched: 8. This chain's CDR3 is CASGLATGVTYEQYF. CDR3 in DNA: TGTGCTAGTGGTTTAGCGACAGGGGTGACTTACGAGCAGTACTTC.

Of note for this clone: An end of the junction differs from the germline gene, which may be a read error. V gene TRBV11-2 combines with J gene TRBJ2-5; 9 nucleotides match TRBD2. The CDR3 is 17 amino acids. Per the germline V gene, CDR1 is SGHAT and CDR2 is FQNNGV. The DNA for the CDR3 is TGTGCCAGCAGCCTAGATCAGGGGCTAGCGGGGCAAGAGACCCAGTACTTC. This codes for CASSLDQGLAGQETQYF.

The rearrangement joins TRBV27 to TRBJ1-4; no reliable D call. Germline values: CDR1 MNHEY, CDR2 SMNVEV (reference sequence). V lost 8 bases to trimming and J lost 3 bases, with 16 bases between them. The CDR3 length is 15 residues. CDR3 in DNA: TGTGCCAGCGCGGTCGTACTTAACCCTAATGAAAAACTGTTTTTT. Residues: CASAVVLNPNEKLFF.